This T cell receptor (beta chain) appears in the sequencing data of a study of blood T cell repertoires in COVID-19. Study-level information: Sites across the United States, Italy and Spain contributed samples from acute and convalescent COVID-19. Sources were T cells, B-cell-depleted T cells, or PBMCs; the material itself was cDNA or gDNA.

Original handling: It was from reference gene primer amplification that nucleated cell counts were estimated. The repertoire was sequenced with immunoSEQ multiplex PCR; TCRdb's copy has only in-frame clones and lacks some. Clone size and the V and J calls come from that table; the DNA yielded D and trimming. The sample shows about 210,000 clones, 70% to 90% of them seen only once. Germline V lookup: CDR1 MNHNY, CDR2 SVGAGI (reference sequence). The CDR3 runs 14 residues. With V trimmed by 6 bases and J by 8 bases, 7 bases remained unmatched. The specimen was peripheral blood. This rearrangement joins TRBV6-6 to TRBJ1-4; TRBD1 agrees at 9 bases. The origin of this receptor is a woman aged 45-65 years with active or convalescent COVID-19. The DNA for the CDR3 is TGTGCCAGCAGGTCACAGGGGGCATTGGAAAAACTGTTTTTT. This encodes CASRSQGALEKLFF.